This T cell receptor (beta chain) was identified during a study of shared clonotypes between healthy human individuals. Regarding the study as a whole: What limited the represented genetic and exposure-history diversity was the small number of donors. Larger estimated richness was generally seen in naive subsets than in memory subsets.

In the case of this clone: The antigen remains undetermined.

Produced via immunoSEQ multiplex PCR; TCRdb's table is partial and in-frame only. Among around 2,000,000 clones listed, over 85% were seen once. From germline, CDR1 is LGHNA and CDR2 YSLEER. V dropped 0 bases and J dropped 0 bases, with 12 bases sitting between them. This CDR3 has 17 amino acids. Terminally differentiated effector memory CD45RA+ cells were excluded from the naive CD8 cells, which were CD45RO-negative and positively selected for CCR7. V is TRBV4-3 and J is TRBJ2-1, with D perhaps TRBD2 (6 bases). This clonotype was sampled from a man between 18 and 29 years old in good health. What was sequenced was naive CD8+ T cells sorted from blood. This CDR3 is CASSQDLFSGSYNEQFF. DNA for the CDR3: TGCGCCAGCAGCCAAGATCTATTTAGCGGCTCCTACAATGAGCAGTTCTTC.